Described below is a single T cell receptor beta chain sequence and its context. Antigen unknown. PCR primers comprised 60 Vbeta and 13 Jbeta primers. Using immunoSEQ multiplex PCR, the repertoire was profiled, and TCRdb retains in-frame clones only, with some absent. The sample comprises 100,000 to 130,000 clones, 74% of which are singletons, and around 13% rests with the top ten. The data are from a study of cytomegalovirus exposure and HLA in healthy donors. Study outcomes and limitations: In a later analysis, an Asian-associated ancestry cluster reportedly showed fewer N-insertions than the approximately 610-donor mean. Within a later analysis, the majority of CMV-associated TCR beta chains appeared HLA-restricted. The study recorded 150 to 200 TCR beta chains that were cytomegalovirus-associated. There were several of the most significant clusters that appeared linked to common viral pathogens in a later analysis.

The V gene end was trimmed by 1 base and the J gene end by 2 bases; junction bases not matched to a gene: 4. CDR3 length equals 16 residues. CDR1 and CDR2 from the germline V gene are GTSNPN and SVGIG (reference sequence). Sequencing was done on a sample of PBMCs. J is TRBJ2-3 and V is TRBV30; 12 bases are a match to TRBD2. The sequence derives from a woman in her thirties or forties in good health and CMV-seropositive. The CDR3 nucleotides are TGTGCCTGGAGTGCAGGACTAGCGGGGACCACAGATACGCAGTATTTT. Translated, it gives CAWSAGLAGTTDTQYF.